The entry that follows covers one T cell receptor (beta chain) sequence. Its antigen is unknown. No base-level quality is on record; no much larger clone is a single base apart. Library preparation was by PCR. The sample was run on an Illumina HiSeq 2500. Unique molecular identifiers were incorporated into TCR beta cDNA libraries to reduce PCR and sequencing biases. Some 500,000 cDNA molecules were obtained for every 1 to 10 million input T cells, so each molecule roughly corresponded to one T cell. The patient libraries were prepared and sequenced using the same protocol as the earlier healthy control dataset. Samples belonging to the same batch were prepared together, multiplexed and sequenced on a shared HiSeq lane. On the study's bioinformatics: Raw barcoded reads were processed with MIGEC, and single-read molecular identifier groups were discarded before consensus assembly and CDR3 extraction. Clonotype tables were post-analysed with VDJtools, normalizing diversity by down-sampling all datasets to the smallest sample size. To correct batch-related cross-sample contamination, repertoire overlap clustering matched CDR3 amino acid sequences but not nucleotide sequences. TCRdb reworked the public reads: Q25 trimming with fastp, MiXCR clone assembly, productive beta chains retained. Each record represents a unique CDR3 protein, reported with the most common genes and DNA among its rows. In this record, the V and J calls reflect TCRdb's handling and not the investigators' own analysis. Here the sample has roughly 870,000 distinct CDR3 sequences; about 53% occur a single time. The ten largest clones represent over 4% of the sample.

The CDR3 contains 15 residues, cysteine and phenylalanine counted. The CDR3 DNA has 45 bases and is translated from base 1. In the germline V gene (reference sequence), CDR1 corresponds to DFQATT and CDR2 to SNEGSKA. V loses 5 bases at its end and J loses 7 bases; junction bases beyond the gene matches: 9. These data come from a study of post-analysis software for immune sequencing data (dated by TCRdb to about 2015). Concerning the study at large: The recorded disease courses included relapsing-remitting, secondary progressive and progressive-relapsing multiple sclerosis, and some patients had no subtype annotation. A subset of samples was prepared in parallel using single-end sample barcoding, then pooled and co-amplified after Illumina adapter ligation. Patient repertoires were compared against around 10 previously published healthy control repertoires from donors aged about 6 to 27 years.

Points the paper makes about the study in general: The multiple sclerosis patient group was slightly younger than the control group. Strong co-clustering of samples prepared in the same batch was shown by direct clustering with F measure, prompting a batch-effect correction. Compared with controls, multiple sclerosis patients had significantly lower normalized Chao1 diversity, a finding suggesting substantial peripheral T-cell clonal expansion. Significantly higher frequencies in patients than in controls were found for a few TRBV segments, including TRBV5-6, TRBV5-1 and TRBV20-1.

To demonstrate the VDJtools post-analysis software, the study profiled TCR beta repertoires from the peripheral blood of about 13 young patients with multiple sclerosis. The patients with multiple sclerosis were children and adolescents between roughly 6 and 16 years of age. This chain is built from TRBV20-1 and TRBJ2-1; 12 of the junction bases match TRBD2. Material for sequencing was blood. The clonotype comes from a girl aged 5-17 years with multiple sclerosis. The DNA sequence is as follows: TGCAGTGCTCCCTATTCGACTAGCGGGAGAAATGAGCAGTTCTTC. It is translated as CSAPYSTSGRNEQFF.